Following are 30 T cell receptor beta chains from one sample sequenced in a study of T cells in Graves' hyperthyroidism and ophthalmopathy. Researchers amplified the TCR beta CDR3 regions from RNA transcripts. The TCR CDR3 was amplified in a first-round RT-PCR using the HTBI primer set. From the multiplex PCR reads, TCRdb called clonotypes with MiXCR, one entry per CDR3 protein. The repertoire consists of about 360,000 distinct CDR3 sequences, with about 13% occurring once and the leading ten covering 9.2%. Specimen: blood. Source of these receptors: a woman between 18 and 29 years old with Graves' hyperthyroidism.

The table lists this clonotype with many counts. This rearrangement joins TRBV28 to TRBJ2-1; TRBD1 aligns across 7 bases. The length of the CDR3 is 18 residues. Germline loops: CDR1 MDHEN, CDR2 SYDVKM. With V trimmed by 5 bases and J by 5 bases, 18 bases remained unmatched. The CDR3 DNA reads TGTGCCAGCAGTAAACCTCGCCGTGGGGCAGGGGGAAACAATGAGCAGTTCTTC. This gives the protein CASSKPRRGAGGNNEQFF. Variable domain in full (rest from reference TRBV28 and TRBJ2-1): DVKVTQSSRYLVKRTGEKVFLECVQDMDHENMFWYRQDPGLGLRLIYFSYDVKMKEKGDIPEGYSVSREKKERFSLILESASTNQTSMYLCASSKPRRGAGGNNEQFFGPGTRLTVL.

The sample holds many counts of this clonotype. The chain recombines TRBV6-2 or TRBV6-3 with TRBJ1-3; 7 nucleotides match TRBD1. From germline, CDR1 is MNHEY and CDR2 SVGEGT. Losses at the gene ends were 1 base for V and 4 bases for J; bases not matched to a gene: 4. This CDR3 has 15 amino acids. CDR3 sequence (DNA): TGTGCCAGCAGTTACTTCGGACAGGCGGGAAACACCATATATTTT. This codes for CASSYFGQAGNTIYF.

The chain recombines TRBV3-1 with TRBJ2-5, with 10 bases lining up with TRBD1. The CDR3 sequence is 14 residues long. In germline, CDR1 is LGHDT, CDR2 YNNKEL (reference sequence). With 8 bases clipped from V and 5 bases from J, the junction kept 8 bases outside the gene matches. CDR3 in amino acids: CASFQTGGGETQYF. The CDR3 DNA sequence: TGTGCCAGCTTTCAGACAGGGGGCGGGGAGACCCAGTACTTC.

This clonotype was seen many times. The chain recombines TRBV28 with TRBJ1-2, with 12 bases fitting TRBD1. V lost 8 bases, J lost 5 bases, and 6 bases stayed unmatched. CDR1 is MDHEN and CDR2 is SYDVKM in the germline V gene. This CDR3 comprises 14 residues. CDR3 sequence: CASQGQGAHYGYTF. DNA of the CDR3: TGTGCCAGCCAGGGACAGGGGGCCCATTATGGCTACACCTTC.

This clonotype was counted at least ten times. This chain links TRBV3-1 with TRBJ1-6; TRBD1 might be the D (6 bases). Germline CDR1 LGHDT, CDR2 YNNKEL (reference sequence). The CDR3 contains 14 residues. Trimming removed 5 bases from V and 8 bases from J, with 13 bases in between. The CDR3 loop is CASSLSDSYSPLHF. The CDR3, as DNA: TGTGCCAGCAGCTTATCGGACAGTTATTCACCCCTCCACTTT.

This clonotype was detected only a few times. This chain uses TRBV29-1 with TRBJ1-5; TRBD1 is a possible D gene (5 bases). V was pared by 6 bases and J by 7 bases, with 16 bases between. CDR1 and CDR2 (germline): SQVTM, ANQGSEA. This CDR3 region has 13 residues. The CDR3 DNA sequence: TGCAGCGTCAGCGTAGGGGTTGCGCAGCCCCAGCATTTT. This codes for CSVSVGVAQPQHF. The full variable domain, with the rest looked up from reference TRBV29-1 and TRBJ1-5, is SAVISQKPSRDICQRGTSLTIQCQVDSQVTMMFWYRQQPGQSLTLIATANQGSEATYESGFVIDKFPISRPNLTFSTLTVSNMSPEDSSIYLCSVSVGVAQPQHFGDGTRLSIL.

This clonotype was seen many times. The chain carries TRBV7-8 and TRBJ1-5, with 8 nucleotides matching TRBD1. CDR1 and CDR2 from the germline V gene are SGHVS and FQNEAQ. Trimming took 1 base from V and 3 from J; bases not matched to a gene: 2. CDR3 length equals 15 residues. CDR3 sequence (DNA): TGTGCCAGCAGCTTAGAGACAGGGGACAATCAGCCCCAGCATTTT. Protein sequence: CASSLETGDNQPQHF.

The CDR3 here is CASSESLLPTSQTDTQYF. CDR3 DNA sequence: TGCGCCAGCAGTGAGTCGCTCCTCCCGACATCGCAAACAGATACGCAGTATTTT. The chain uses TRBV10-1 and TRBJ2-3; unclear D gene. The V end was cut by 0 bases, the J end by 3 bases, with 19 bases between. Germline CDR1 WNHNN, CDR2 SYGVQD (reference sequence). The CDR3 runs 18 residues.

CDR3 nucleotide sequence: TGTGCCAGCAGCTTGCGGGGCGCCGGTGAAGCTTTCTTT. Translating gives CASSLRGAGEAFF. The rearrangement links TRBV5-4 to TRBJ1-1; TRBD1 is a possible D gene (5 bases). Trimming shortened V by 1 base and J by 7 bases, and 11 bases separated the two germline ends. This CDR3 spans 13 amino acids. Germline V gene sequence: CDR1 SGHNT, CDR2 YYREEE (reference sequence). Full variable domain (remainder filled in from reference TRBV5-4 and TRBJ1-1): ETGVTQSPTHLIKTRGQQVTLRCSSQSGHNTVSWYQQALGQGPQFIFQYYREEENGRGNFPPRFSGLQFPNYSSELNVNALELDDSALYLCASSLRGAGEAFFGQGTRLTVV.

There are many counts of this clonotype. V usage is TRBV3-1 and J usage is TRBJ1-2; D possibly corresponds to TRBD1 (6 bases). V dropped 1 base and J dropped 4 bases, with 7 bases sitting between them. Germline CDR1 is LGHDT and CDR2 is YNNKEL (reference sequence). This CDR3 contains 13 residues. The CDR3 region is CASSQGGAYGYTF. The CDR3 nucleotides read TGTGCCAGCAGCCAAGGGGGGGCCTATGGCTACACCTTC.

Many counts were recorded for this clonotype. The J gene is TRBJ2-3, the V gene TRBV5-1, with TRBD1 matching 10 bases. V dropped 5 bases and J dropped 5; count of bases not matched to a gene: 11. The CDR3 spans 16 residues. Per germline, CDR1 SGHRS and CDR2 YFSETQ. The CDR3 region has the DNA TGCGCCAGCAGGGGTACAAGACAGGGGGCAAGAGATACGCAGTATTTT. Protein sequence: CASRGTRQGARDTQYF.

This clonotype has a count of ten or more. The chain carries TRBV6-1 and TRBJ1-2, with TRBD1 as a possible D gene (5 bases). Per germline, CDR1 MNHNS and CDR2 SASEGT. V was clipped by 5 bases and J by 5 bases, with 15 bases between them. The CDR3 extends over 14 amino acids. Here the CDR3 reads CASSMTGEGYGYTF. CDR3 DNA sequence: TGTGCCAGCAGTATGACTGGAGAGGGGTATGGCTACACCTTC.

This clonotype showed up many times. The rearrangement joins TRBV2 to TRBJ2-1; D perhaps matches TRBD2 (5 bases). Trimming took off 7 bases at V and 14 bases at J, with 21 bases between the two ends. The CDR3 sequence is 13 residues long. Germline lookup yields CDR1 SNHLY and CDR2 FYNNEI. In nucleotides, the CDR3 is TGTGCCAGCACCGCGGACTGGGCTTACAATGAGTTCTTC. Its translation is CASTADWAYNEFF.

This clonotype occurred many times. The chain has TRBV9 and TRBJ2-1; weak D call: TRBD2 (7 bases). V was trimmed by 3 bases and J by 7 bases, leaving 20 bases between them. This CDR3 has 16 amino acids. Germline lookup yields CDR1 SGDLS and CDR2 YYNGEE. The CDR3 protein is CASSGEWGGAGNEQFF. As DNA, the CDR3 is TGTGCCAGCAGCGGGGAGTGGGGGGGGGCCGGGAATGAGCAGTTCTTC.

The table lists this clonotype with many counts. The V call is TRBV27, the J call TRBJ1-2; TRBD1 matches 7 bases. The CDR3 spans 13 residues. V trimming: 5 bases; J trimming: 8 bases; junction bases outside the gene matches: 8. From germline, CDR1 is MNHEY and CDR2 SMNVEV (reference sequence). The CDR3 coding sequence is TGTGCCAGCAGTCCCACAGGGGAAAGGGGCTACACCTTC. It codes for CASSPTGERGYTF.

This sequence joins TRBV25-1 and TRBJ2-7; a possible D gene is TRBD2 (6 bases). CDR1 is MGHDK and CDR2 is SYGVNS in the germline V gene. Trimming stripped 2 bases from V and 4 bases from J, with 9 bases between. This CDR3 contains 13 residues. For the CDR3, the DNA is TGTGCCAGCAGTGAAGGGACTCGTTACGAGCAGTACTTC. This gives the protein CASSEGTRYEQYF.

There are a few counts of this clonotype. The genes are TRBV9 and TRBJ2-3, with 7 bases that match TRBD1. The ends lost 2 bases at V and 3 bases at J; junction bases unmatched: 3. The CDR3 totals 14 residues. The germline gives CDR1 SGDLS, CDR2 YYNGEE. The chain's CDR3 is CASSVDRATDTQYF. Here the CDR3 DNA reads TGTGCCAGCAGCGTTGACAGGGCGACAGATACGCAGTATTTT.

The genes are TRBV7-9 and TRBJ2-7, with a weak D call TRBD1 (5 bases). Germline V gene data show CDR1 as SEHNR and CDR2 as FQNEAQ (reference sequence). V was clipped by 4 bases and J by 2 bases, with 12 bases between them. The CDR3 covers 14 residues. The CDR3 loop is CASSSRGAAYEQYF. As DNA, the CDR3 is TGTGCCAGCAGCTCCCGTGGGGCCGCCTACGAGCAGTACTTC.

This chain links TRBV18 with TRBJ2-6; possibly TRBD1 or TRBD2 for D (5 bases each). From germline, CDR1 is KGHSH and CDR2 LQKENI. This CDR3 comprises 17 residues. V was cut by 3 bases and J by 1 base, with 13 bases left in between. The CDR3 sequence: CASSPGTYSSGANVLTF. CDR3 nucleotides: TGTGCCAGCTCACCCGGGACGTACTCGTCTGGGGCCAACGTCCTGACTTTC.

This clonotype was recorded once. This chain connects TRBV7-9 to TRBJ2-1, with unresolved D. The CDR3 covers 18 residues. V was shortened by 1 base and J by 0 bases, with 16 bases between the two germline ends. Germline assignment: CDR1 SEHNR and CDR2 FQNEAQ (reference sequence). The DNA of the CDR3 is TGTGCCAGCAGCTTAGGTTCTCGGAATTGGGGCTCCTACAATGAGCAGTTCTTC. Protein sequence: CASSLGSRNWGSYNEQFF.

This clonotype occurred many times. The chain recombines TRBV28 with TRBJ2-1; D is unclear. CDR3 length equals 20 residues. The V end lost 3 bases, the J end lost 0 bases, and 24 bases lay between the germline ends. Per germline, CDR1 MDHEN and CDR2 SYDVKM. The CDR3 here is CASSFLGVQGSKSSYNEQFF. In DNA, the CDR3 is TGTGCCAGCAGTTTCCTTGGGGTACAAGGTAGCAAGAGCTCCTACAATGAGCAGTTCTTC.

This clonotype appeared many times. The chain employs TRBV20-1 and TRBJ2-7, with a weak D call TRBD2 (6 bases). The CDR3 has 13 amino acids. Germline V gene sequence: CDR1 DFQATT, CDR2 SNEGSKA (reference sequence). V was trimmed by 2 bases and J by 2 bases, leaving 10 bases between them. CDR3 nucleotides: TGCAGTGCTAGAACGGGGGAAGCCTACGAGCAGTACTTC. It is translated as CSARTGEAYEQYF.

This clonotype came up a few times. This chain links TRBV9 with TRBJ2-1; TRBD2 might be the D (5 bases). V lost 1 base and J 7 bases, leaving 12 bases between the germline ends. Germline lookup yields CDR1 SGDLS and CDR2 YYNGEE. The CDR3 sequence is 14 residues long. As DNA, the CDR3 is TGTGCCAGCAGCGTACGTGGGGAGATAAATGAGCAGTTCTTC. Its protein product is CASSVRGEINEQFF.

This clonotype was observed a handful of times. V usage is TRBV5-1 and J usage is TRBJ1-2, with unresolved D. The CDR3 extends over 14 amino acids. The V gene's germline CDR1 is SGHRS and CDR2 YFSETQ. Trimming removed 3 bases from V and 7 bases from J, with 16 bases in between. As DNA, the CDR3 is TGCGCCAGCAGCTCCACCGCCCCCCGTGGTGGCTACACCTTC. It yields the protein CASSSTAPRGGYTF.

This clonotype was recorded many times. The chain has TRBV11-2 and TRBJ2-7; D is unresolved. CDR1 and CDR2 from the germline V gene are SGHAT and FQNNGV. The ends were cut back, 2 bases at V and 3 bases at J, with 11 bases in the middle. CDR3 length: 14 residues. CDR3 in amino acids: CASSLLELSYEQYF. The DNA for the CDR3 is TGTGCCAGCAGCTTATTAGAACTCAGCTACGAGCAGTACTTC.

CDR3 nucleotide sequence: TGTGCCAGCAGTTCTGGCCGACAGGGGCATCAGCCCCAGCATTTT. Protein sequence: CASSSGRQGHQPQHF. J is TRBJ1-5 and V is TRBV27, with 8 bases matching TRBD1. Trimming at V came to 4 bases and at J to 5 bases, leaving 7 bases not matched to a gene. The CDR3 is 15 amino acids. The germline gives CDR1 MNHEY, CDR2 SMNVEV (reference sequence).

This clonotype was picked up many times. The V and J genes are TRBV7-2 and TRBJ2-7; 7 bases are shared with TRBD1. The CDR3 totals 16 residues. Losses at the gene ends were 5 bases for V and 1 base for J; bases not matched to a gene: 11. Germline CDR1 reads SGHTA; CDR2 reads FQGNSA. The CDR3 protein is CASSLGQAVWSYEQYF. As DNA, the CDR3 is TGTGCCAGCAGCCTAGGACAGGCGGTTTGGTCCTACGAGCAGTACTTC.

A single count supports this clonotype. The CDR3 nucleotides read TGCGCCAGCAGCCGAGATCAGATGGATACGCAGTATTTT. This codes for CASSRDQMDTQYF. This chain connects TRBV4-3 to TRBJ2-3; D remains unclear. The V end lost 4 bases, the J end lost 6 bases, and 11 bases lay between the germline ends. Germline V lookup: CDR1 LGHNA, CDR2 YSLEER. The CDR3 runs 13 residues.

On this clonotype: Being one base from a much bigger clone, this may be a read error. The CDR3 carries no conserved terminal phenylalanine or tryptophan, so it likely arises from a read error. V gene TRBV18 combines with J gene TRBJ2-6; D uncertain. The V gene lost 6 bases and the J gene lost 2 bases, with 11 bases spanning the gap. The CDR3 runs to 15 residues. Germline CDR1 and CDR2: KGHSH and LQKENI. The CDR3 nucleotides read TGTGCCAGCTCCCAGTCCGACGCTGGGGCCAACGTCCTGACTCTC. This encodes CASSQSDAGANVLTL.

Remarks on this clonotype: A much larger clonotype is one base distant, so this may be a read error. The gene calls are TRBV19 and TRBJ1-2, with no clear D. The germline CDR1 and CDR2 sequences are LNHDA and SQIVND (reference sequence). The CDR3 spans 14 residues. Trimming removed 4 bases from V and 4 bases from J, with 13 bases in between. The CDR3 loop is CASSTPHSPYGYTF. The CDR3 region has the DNA TGTGCCAGTAGTACTCCCCACTCTCCCTATGGCTACACCTTC.